What follows is one T cell receptor (beta chain) and its context. Its antigen is not identified. TCRdb's table, derived via immunoSEQ multiplex PCR, lists solely in-frame clones and lacks some. The sample yields around 2.5 million clones, approximately 93% seen once. The CDR3 runs to 13 residues. Germline CDR1 reads MNHEY; CDR2 reads SVGAGI. The V and J ends lost 2 bases and 1 base respectively, with 3 bases between them. This sample was taken from a study of shared clonotypes between healthy human individuals. Study-level results: Generally, naive subsets came out with larger estimated richness than memory subsets.

The chain joins TRBV6-5 to TRBJ2-4; D is ambiguous. Material for sequencing was naive CD4+ T cells from PBMCs. Subset here: CD45RA+ positively selected. This clonotype was obtained from a man between 18 and 29 years old in good health. Some clones in this sample may be carry-over from other donors' samples. As DNA, the CDR3 is TGTGCCAGCAGTTACGGGGCCAAAAACATTCAGTACTTC. Its translation: CASSYGAKNIQYF.